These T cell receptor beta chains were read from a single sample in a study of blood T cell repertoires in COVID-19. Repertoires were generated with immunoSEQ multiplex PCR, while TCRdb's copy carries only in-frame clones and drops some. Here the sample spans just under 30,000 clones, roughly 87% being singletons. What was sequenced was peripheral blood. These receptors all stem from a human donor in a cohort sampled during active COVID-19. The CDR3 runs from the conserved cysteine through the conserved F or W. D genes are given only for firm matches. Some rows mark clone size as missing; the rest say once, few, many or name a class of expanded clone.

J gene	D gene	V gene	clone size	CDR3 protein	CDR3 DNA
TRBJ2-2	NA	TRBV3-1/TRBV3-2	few	CASSQAVSTGELFF	TGTGCCAGCAGCCAAGCGGTTAGCACCGGGGAGCTGTTTTTT
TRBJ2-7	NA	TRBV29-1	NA	CSVRGERGQYF	TGCAGCGTTCGCGGGGAAAGAGGGCAGTACTTC
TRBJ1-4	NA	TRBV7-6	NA	CASSRDLSNEKLFF	TGTGCCAGCAGCCGGGACTTAAGTAATGAAAAACTGTTTTTT
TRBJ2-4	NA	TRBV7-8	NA	CASSPQGGNIQYF	TGTGCCAGCAGCCCGCAGGGAGGAAACATTCAGTACTTC
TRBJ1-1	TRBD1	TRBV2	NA	CASTATGSGTEAFF	TGTGCCAGCACAGCGACAGGGTCGGGCACTGAAGCTTTCTTT
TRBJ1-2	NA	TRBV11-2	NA	CASSLGRDGYTF	TGTGCCAGCAGCTTAGGCCGGGATGGGTACACCTTC
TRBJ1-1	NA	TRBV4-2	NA	CASSPRGIENTEAFF	TGTGCCAGCAGCCCTAGGGGAATTGAGAACACTGAAGCTTTCTTT
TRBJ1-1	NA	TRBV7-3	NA	CASSLTGKDTEAFF	TGTGCCAGCAGCCTTACAGGGAAGGACACTGAAGCTTTCTTT
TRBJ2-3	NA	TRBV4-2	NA	CASSQNPAASTDTQYF	TGTGCCAGCAGCCAAAATCCAGCGGCTTCCACAGATACGCAGTATTTT
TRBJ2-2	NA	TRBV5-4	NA	CASSSSEVGELFF	TGTGCCAGCAGCTCGAGCGAGGTCGGGGAGCTGTTTTTT
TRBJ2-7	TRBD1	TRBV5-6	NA	CASSLVVTGVWEQYF	TGTGCCAGCAGCTTGGTCGTGACAGGGGTTTGGGAGCAGTACTTC
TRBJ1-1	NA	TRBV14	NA	CASSLDSLSEAFF	TGTGCCAGCAGCCTCGACAGCCTCTCTGAAGCTTTCTTT
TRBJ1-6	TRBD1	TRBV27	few	CASRPASGGRAPLHF	TGTGCCAGCAGACCCGCTTCAGGGGGGCGTGCACCCCTCCACTTT
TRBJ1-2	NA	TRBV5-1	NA	CASSLDIYGYTF	TGCGCCAGCAGCTTGGACATCTATGGCTACACCTTC
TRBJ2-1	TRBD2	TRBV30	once	CAWVLAGGDEQFF	TGTGCCTGGGTACTAGCGGGGGGTGATGAGCAGTTCTTC
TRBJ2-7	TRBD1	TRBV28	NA	CASRGTGSYEQYF	TGTGCCAGCAGGGGGACAGGGTCCTACGAGCAGTACTTC